The 27 T cell receptor beta chains below all came from one sample that was sequenced in a study of shared clonotypes between healthy human individuals. TCRdb's copy holds only in-frame clones and misses some; the assay was immunoSEQ multiplex PCR. The table shows 2 million or so clones, with roughly 95% occurring only once. Specimen: naive CD4+ T cells sorted from blood. Documented subset: CD45RA+ positively selected. The receptors originated from a man aged 18 to 30 in good health.

J is TRBJ2-1 and V is TRBV23-1; D ambiguous. TRBV23-1 is assigned to the ORF class and has an uncertain function. V was clipped by 10 bases and J by 10 bases, with 14 bases between them. The CDR3 runs 11 residues. The CDR3 sequence: CAIPEPSEQFF. As DNA, the CDR3 is TGCGCCATCCCCGAGCCCTCCGAGCAGTTCTTC.

V usage is TRBV30 and J usage is TRBJ2-6, with TRBD1 identical over 8 bases. Germline assignment: CDR1 GTSNPN and CDR2 SVGIG (reference sequence). The J segment lost 1 base and the V segment lost 2 bases, leaving 7 bases of the junction unmatched. The CDR3 is made up of 17 amino acids. CDR3 residues: CAWSLRGRLSGANVLTF. DNA for the CDR3: TGTGCCTGGAGTCTCAGGGGGCGTTTGTCTGGGGCCAACGTCCTGACTTTC.

There are a few counts of this clone. This sequence joins TRBV4-1 and TRBJ2-4, with D perhaps TRBD2 (6 bases). The CDR3 totals 16 residues. V gave up 0 bases and J gave up 3 bases, with 12 bases separating them. Germline V gene data show CDR1 as MGHRA and CDR2 as YSYEKL. The DNA for the CDR3 is TGCGCCAGCAGCCAAGATGGGCCGGGGGTCAAAAACATTCAGTACTTC. Its protein product is CASSQDGPGVKNIQYF.

This chain joins TRBV12-2 and TRBJ2-2; TRBD2 was called by the table and not checked on the DNA. TRBV12-2 is a known pseudogene. This CDR3 is built from 18 residues. The CDR3 DNA reads as TGTGCAAGTCGCGATGGACTAGCGGGAGGTTTGTGGACCGGGGAGCTGTTTTTT. As protein: CASRDGLAGGLWTGELFF.

V and J are TRBV13 and TRBJ2-5, with D tentatively TRBD2 (6 bases). The CDR3 loop spans 14 amino acids. Per germline, CDR1 PRHDT and CDR2 FYEKMQ (reference sequence). Trimming left V 5 bases short and J 5 bases short, with 15 bases between. CDR3 in DNA: TGTGCCAGCAGCGCCAGAGGGGCGGGGGAGACCCAGTACTTC. This codes for CASSARGAGETQYF. The full variable domain, rest sourced from reference TRBV13 and TRBJ2-5, is AAGVIQSPRHLIKEKRETATLKCYPIPRHDTVYWYQQGPGQDPQFLISFYEKMQSDKGSIPDRFSAQQFSDYHSELNMSSLELGDSALYFCASSARGAGETQYFGPGTRLLVL.

V gene TRBV4-3 combines with J gene TRBJ2-5; TRBD1 or TRBD2 may be the D gene (5 bases each). The CDR3 runs to 15 residues. Germline assignment: CDR1 LGHNA and CDR2 YSLEER. The V end was cut by 0 bases, the J end by 6 bases, with 14 bases between. In nucleotides, the CDR3 is TGCGCCAGCAGCCAAGATAGCTCGGGGACGAAGACCCAGTACTTC. It codes for CASSQDSSGTKTQYF.

This clone was detected once. This chain connects TRBV15 to TRBJ1-6, with D perhaps matching TRBD1 (5 bases). CDR3 length: 16 amino acids. From germline, CDR1 is LNHNV and CDR2 YYDKDF (reference sequence). The V and J ends lost 0 bases and 8 bases respectively, with 14 bases between them. For the CDR3, the DNA is TGTGCCACCAGCAGAGATACGGGGTTGGGGCATTCACCCCTCCACTTT. Amino acid sequence: CATSRDTGLGHSPLHF.

About this clone itself: This sample includes further DNA sequences coding for the same CDR3. The chain uses TRBV5-1 and TRBJ2-7; TRBD2 is a possible D gene (5 bases). Trimming removed 0 bases at V and 4 bases at J, with 8 bases between. The CDR3 loop spans 13 amino acids. Germline loops: CDR1 SGHRS, CDR2 YFSETQ. This CDR3 reads CASSLAPGYEQYF. CDR3 nucleotide sequence: TGCGCCAGCAGCTTGGCCCCGGGGTACGAGCAGTACTTC.

J is TRBJ1-5 and V is TRBV27; a weak D match, TRBD1 (6 bases). In germline, CDR1 is MNHEY, CDR2 SMNVEV (reference sequence). The CDR3 is made up of 15 amino acids. V was clipped by 8 bases and J by 0 bases, with 14 bases between them. CDR3 residues: CASARGQVSNQPQHF. The CDR3 DNA sequence: TGTGCCAGCGCGCGGGGGCAAGTTAGCAATCAGCCCCAGCATTTT.

This chain joins TRBV11-1 and TRBJ1-2; D gene unclear. V was pared by 2 bases and J by 4 bases, with 5 bases between. From germline, CDR1 is SGHAT and CDR2 FQDESV (reference sequence). The CDR3 has 12 residues. CDR3: CASSLRSYGYTF. CDR3 sequence (DNA): TGTGCCAGCAGCTTAAGGAGCTATGGCTACACCTTC. Complete variable domain (other parts from reference TRBV11-1 and TRBJ1-2): EAEVAQSPRYKITEKSQAVAFWCDPISGHATLYWYRQILGQGPELLVQFQDESVVDDSQLPKDRFSAERLKGVDSTLKIQPAELGDSAMYLCASSLRSYGYTFGSGTRLTVV.

The chain recombines TRBV30 with TRBJ2-6; the D gene is possibly TRBD2 (5 bases). Between the trimmed V and J ends, which lost 2 bases and 2 bases, there was a span of 16 bases. There are 17 residues in the CDR3. In germline, CDR1 is GTSNPN, CDR2 SVGIG (reference sequence). The CDR3 DNA is TGTGCCTGGAGTATTTGGAGGACTTTCCCTGGGGCCAACGTCCTGACTTTC. This encodes CAWSIWRTFPGANVLTF.

This clone occurred once. The chain joins TRBV7-9 to TRBJ1-1; possibly TRBD1 for D (6 bases). Germline assignment: CDR1 SEHNR and CDR2 FQNEAQ (reference sequence). The CDR3 has 18 residues. The V gene lost 5 bases and the J gene lost 3 bases, with 25 bases spanning the gap. This chain's CDR3 is CASSVSKEGRGKDTEAFF. The CDR3 nucleotides read TGTGCCAGCAGCGTATCGAAGGAAGGGAGGGGGAAGGACACTGAAGCTTTCTTT.

This rearrangement joins TRBV2 to TRBJ2-2; 16 bases are shared with TRBD2. The V gene end was trimmed by 8 bases and the J gene end by 7 bases; junction bases not matched to a gene: 4. CDR3 length equals 15 residues. The germline gives CDR1 SNHLY, CDR2 FYNNEI. CDR3 in DNA: TGTGCCAGCCGGGGACTAGCGGGAGGGTACGGGGAGCTGTTTTTT. Its translation: CASRGLAGGYGELFF.

This clone was counted between two and nine times. This sample also contains other DNA sequences that code for the same CDR3. The genes are TRBV5-1 and TRBJ2-7; D is perhaps TRBD1 (5 bases). CDR3 size: 12 residues. The germline gives CDR1 SGHRS, CDR2 YFSETQ. Between the trimmed V and J ends, which lost 0 bases and 4 bases, there was a span of 5 bases. In DNA, the CDR3 is TGCGCCAGCAGCTTGGACAGGTACGAGCAGTACTTC. This gives the protein CASSLDRYEQYF.

This chain links TRBV30 with TRBJ1-2; D remains ambiguous. This CDR3 comprises 13 residues. Germline CDR1 and CDR2: GTSNPN and SVGIG (reference sequence). Trimming took 0 bases from V and 1 from J, leaving 6 bases between them. In DNA, the CDR3 is TGTGCCTGGAGTGTGCTGATTAACTATGGCTACACCTTC. It specifies CAWSVLINYGYTF.

As concerns this clone: A read error is possible here, since a much larger clone lies one base away. V and J are TRBV25-1 and TRBJ1-5; no definite D call. V was trimmed by 6 bases and J by 0 bases, leaving 6 bases between them. The CDR3 runs to 13 residues. Per germline, CDR1 MGHDK and CDR2 SYGVNS. DNA for the CDR3: TGTGCCAGCAGCACTAATAGCAATCAGCCCCAGCATTTT. Translating it yields CASSTNSNQPQHF.

The CDR3 bases are TGTGCCAGTAGGGAGGGGCGATGGAATCAGCCCCAGCATTTT. It translates to CASREGRWNQPQHF. The J gene is TRBJ1-5, the V gene TRBV19, with TRBD1 as a possible D gene (5 bases). CDR3 length: 14 residues. Per germline, CDR1 LNHDA and CDR2 SQIVND (reference sequence). With 6 bases removed from V and 4 bases from J, the gap between germline ends came to 13 bases.

The chain combines TRBV4-1 with TRBJ2-3; 9 bases map to TRBD1. Germline V gene lookup returns CDR1 MGHRA and CDR2 YSYEKL. The CDR3 is made up of 15 amino acids. J was trimmed by 2 bases and V by 4 bases; bases with no gene match: 4. This CDR3 reads CASSRGTGITDTQYF. The CDR3 bases are TGCGCCAGCAGCCGAGGGACAGGGATCACAGATACGCAGTATTTT.

The gene calls are TRBV10-3 and TRBJ1-1, with a tentative D call TRBD1 (6 bases). This CDR3 region has 14 residues. The V end lost 6 bases, the J end lost 1 base, and 12 bases lay between the germline ends. Germline V lookup: CDR1 ENHRY, CDR2 SYGVKD. This CDR3 reads CAIRPPTGNTEAFF. The CDR3 coding sequence is TGTGCCATCAGGCCCCCGACAGGGAACACTGAAGCTTTCTTT.

The CDR3 here is CASRDSDSKGPQGDTQYF. The CDR3 DNA follows: TGCGCCAGCAGAGACTCCGACAGTAAAGGGCCCCAGGGAGATACGCAGTATTTT. V usage is TRBV4-3 and J usage is TRBJ2-3; D is perhaps TRBD1 (5 bases). This CDR3 comprises 18 residues. Germline loops: CDR1 LGHNA, CDR2 YSLEER. The V gene lost 6 bases and the J gene lost 5 bases, with 27 bases spanning the gap.

The chain links TRBV19 to TRBJ2-7; unclear D gene. This CDR3 contains 14 residues. Germline V gene sequence: CDR1 LNHDA, CDR2 SQIVND (reference sequence). The V end lost 4 bases, the J end lost 3 bases, and 13 bases lay between the germline ends. The CDR3 DNA is TGTGCCAGTAGTAAATCCAGACCCGACTACGAGCAGTACTTC. Amino acids: CASSKSRPDYEQYF.

The chain carries TRBV13 and TRBJ1-4; D is possibly TRBD1 (6 bases). Germline CDR1 and CDR2: PRHDT and FYEKMQ (reference sequence). The CDR3 sequence is 14 residues long. V lost 5 bases and J lost 8, with 15 bases in between. The CDR3 nucleotides are TGTGCCAGCAGCAGCCGACAGGTTGGAGAAAAACTGTTTTTT. Its protein is CASSSRQVGEKLFF.

This clone appeared once. V is TRBV5-1 and J is TRBJ2-7, with D unclear. CDR1 is SGHRS, CDR2 YFSETQ, per germline. Between the trimmed V and J ends, which lost 1 base and 4 bases, there was a span of 12 bases. The CDR3 contains 14 residues. CDR3 amino acids: CASSLPPEDYEQYF. CDR3 nucleotide sequence: TGCGCCAGCAGCTTGCCCCCCGAGGATTACGAGCAGTACTTC.

The gene calls are TRBV7-9 and TRBJ2-7; D is perhaps TRBD1 or TRBD2 (5 bases each). Trimming left V 1 base short and J 6 bases short, with 19 bases between. Germline-derived CDR1 and CDR2 are SEHNR and FQNEAQ (reference sequence). The CDR3 has 16 residues. As DNA, the CDR3 is TGTGCCAGCAGCTTAGGGGCCGAGGGACGAACGAGCGAGCAGTACTTC. Its protein product is CASSLGAEGRTSEQYF.

The CDR3 coding sequence is TGTGCCAGCAGCATTACCCCAGATACGCAGTATTTT. Translated, it gives CASSITPDTQYF. The V gene is TRBV7-9, the J gene TRBJ2-3; D gene uncertain. The V end was cut by 5 bases, the J end by 4 bases, with 7 bases between. The CDR3 covers 12 residues. Germline assignment: CDR1 SEHNR and CDR2 FQNEAQ (reference sequence).

This clone has only one observation. The rearrangement links TRBV5-1 to TRBJ2-3; D is ambiguous. V dropped 1 base and J dropped 1 base, with 10 bases sitting between them. Germline V gives CDR1 SGHRS, CDR2 YFSETQ. The CDR3 is 15 amino acids. The CDR3 DNA sequence: TGCGCCAGCAGCTTGCCCCCGCCCGGCACAGATACGCAGTATTTT. Amino acids: CASSLPPPGTDTQYF.

V is TRBV2 and J is TRBJ2-2; 10 bases line up with TRBD2. V lost 8 bases to trimming and J lost 0 bases; unmatched junction nucleotides: 6. The CDR3 has 16 residues. Germline V gene lookup returns CDR1 SNHLY and CDR2 FYNNEI. This CDR3 is CASGVSGRANTGELFF. The CDR3 bases are TGTGCCAGCGGAGTGAGCGGGAGGGCGAACACCGGGGAGCTGTTTTTT.